This TCR beta chain originates from a study of cytomegalovirus exposure and HLA in healthy donors. Overall study findings and caveats: Diagnosis of cytomegalovirus status made by the classifier reportedly showed high specificity and sensitivity.

V lost 4 bases and J lost 4; bases outside the gene matches: 4. The CDR3 has 14 residues. Germline V gene data show CDR1 as MNHNY and CDR2 as SVGAGI (reference sequence). Turning to this clone: Its target is not known.

60 Vbeta and 13 Jbeta primers were used in PCR. TCRdb keeps only in-frame clones here, not all; method: immunoSEQ multiplex PCR. The data show around 170,000 clones, roughly 80% seen once. V is TRBV6-6 and J is TRBJ1-5, with 7 positions matching TRBD1. This TCR derives from a man aged 35 to 55 in good health and CMV-seropositive. The specimen sequenced was PBMCs. CDR3 DNA sequence: TGTGCCAGCAGTTCCCGGGACAGTAATCAGCCCCAGCATTTT. Its translation is CASSSRDSNQPQHF.